A single sample gave rise to the 8 T cell receptor beta chains below, sequenced in a study of T-cell memory formation after mild COVID-19. TCRdb passed the 5' RACE reads through MiXCR, listing each CDR3 protein once. Of approximately 560,000 distinct CDR3 sequences in the sample, 17% were seen once. The specimen sequenced was PBMCs or a T cell subset sorted from them (not recorded which). The receptor source for this set is an adult woman who had mild COVID-19 (a few samples of this study predate the infection). Cell type and time point are not known.

The chain uses TRBV29-1 and TRBJ2-5; maybe TRBD2 (6 bases). This CDR3 spans 13 amino acids. Looked up from germline, CDR1 is SQVTM and CDR2 is ANQGSEA. Trimming took off 7 bases at V and 5 bases at J, with 17 bases between the two ends. The CDR3 sequence is CSGGGSGMETQYF. The CDR3 nucleotides read TGCAGCGGAGGAGGGTCGGGGATGGAGACCCAGTACTTC.

This clonotype was detected a few times. V and J are TRBV29-1 and TRBJ2-7, with D maybe TRBD2 (5 bases). This CDR3 is 13 amino acids long. The V and J ends lost 7 bases and 3 bases respectively, with 16 bases between them. The V gene's germline CDR1 is SQVTM and CDR2 ANQGSEA. The chain's CDR3 is CSEADATYYEQYF. CDR3 DNA: TGCAGCGAAGCGGACGCAACATACTACGAGCAGTACTTC.

This clonotype was seen more than once but under ten times. The chain employs TRBV12-3 or TRBV12-4 and TRBJ2-5, with D possibly being TRBD1 (6 bases). V gave up 1 base and J gave up 2 bases, with 14 bases separating them. The CDR3 spans 16 residues. The CDR3 nucleotides are TGTGCCAGCAGTTTAGACAGGGTAGGGGGTCAAGAGACCCAGTACTTC. Residues: CASSLDRVGGQETQYF.

This clonotype appeared a few times. CDR3 residues: CASSLYLSMNTEAFF. CDR3 sequence (DNA): TGTGCCAGCAGCTTATATCTCTCCATGAACACTGAAGCTTTCTTT. V and J are TRBV11-2 and TRBJ1-1; no reliable D call. V gave up 2 bases and J gave up 0 bases, with 10 bases separating them. In germline, CDR1 is SGHAT, CDR2 FQNNGV. There are 15 residues in the CDR3. The whole variable domain, filled in from reference TRBV11-2 and TRBJ1-1, reads EAGVAQSPRYKIIEKRQSVAFWCNPISGHATLYWYQQILGQGPKLLIQFQNNGVVDDSQLPKDRFSAERLKGVDSTLKIQPAKLEDSAVYLCASSLYLSMNTEAFFGQGTRLTVV.

The chain is built from TRBV12-3 or TRBV12-4 and TRBJ2-3; D is ambiguous. The CDR3 sequence is 13 residues long. V lost 3 bases and J lost 6, with 10 bases in between. CDR3 DNA: TGTGCCAGCAGTTTTTCCAGCTTGGATACGCAGTATTTT. Protein product: CASSFSSLDTQYF.

The chain uses TRBV12-3 or TRBV12-4 and TRBJ1-1; 8 positions agree with TRBD1. The ends lost 3 bases at V and 7 bases at J; junction bases unmatched: 7. There are 14 residues in the CDR3. The CDR3 nucleotides read TGTGCCAGCAGTTTGGGACAGGTGAACCATGAAGCTTTCTTT. Amino acids: CASSLGQVNHEAFF.

The chain couples TRBV7-3 to TRBJ1-6; no firm D call. Trimming stripped 2 bases from V and 10 bases from J, with 12 bases between. Germline V lookup: CDR1 SGHTA, CDR2 FQGTGA. CDR3 size: 14 residues. CDR3 sequence: CASSLEGLDSPLHF. Written as DNA, the CDR3 is TGTGCCAGCAGCTTAGAGGGCCTCGACTCACCCCTCCACTTT. The full variable domain, completed using reference TRBV7-3 and TRBJ1-6, is GAGVSQTPSNKVTEKGKYVELRCDPISGHTALYWYRQSLGQGPEFLIYFQGTGAADDSGLPNDRFFAVRPEGSVSTLKIQRTERGDSAVYLCASSLEGLDSPLHFGNGTRLTVT.

This chain links TRBV19 with TRBJ2-7; D gene uncertain. The CDR3 spans 13 residues. Trimming took off 5 bases at V and 3 bases at J, with 11 bases between the two ends. CDR1 and CDR2 from the germline V gene are LNHDA and SQIVND (reference sequence). The CDR3: CASSGQPVYEQYF. The CDR3 DNA sequence: TGTGCCAGTAGTGGGCAACCCGTCTACGAGCAGTACTTC.